The rows below give T cell receptor beta chains drawn from one sample of a study of cytomegalovirus exposure and HLA in healthy donors. The method was immunoSEQ multiplex PCR; TCRdb's version includes in-frame clones alone and lacks a portion of them. Here the sample spans 150,000 to 200,000 clones, just over 75% being singletons. Sequencing was performed on PBMCs. The receptors originated from a woman between 25 and 40 years old in good health and CMV-seropositive. Each CDR3 is given with its conserved first and last residue. D genes are given only for firm matches. Clone size appears in some rows only: once, few, many, or a class for an expanded clone.

j_call: TRBJ2-7
v_call: TRBV6-1
clone_size: NA
d_call: NA
cdr3_nt: TGTGCCAGCAGTGCCACCCATGGAGGGGGGAGGGCCGGCGAGCAGTACTTC
cdr3_aa: CASSATHGGGRAGEQYF

j_call: TRBJ1-5
v_call: TRBV27
clone_size: NA
d_call: NA
cdr3_nt: TGTGCCAGCGGTGACAGTCTGAGACCCCAAGTGCCCCAGCATTTT
cdr3_aa: CASGDSLRPQVPQHF

j_call: TRBJ2-5
v_call: TRBV5-4
clone_size: NA
d_call: TRBD2
cdr3_nt: TGTGCCAGCAGCTCCGGGGGGACGGCGGGGGAGACCCAGTACTTC
cdr3_aa: CASSSGGTAGETQYF

j_call: TRBJ2-1
v_call: TRBV9
clone_size: NA
d_call: NA
cdr3_nt: TGTGCCAGCAGCGTCTCCCTCATGAGCTCCTACAATGAGCAGTTCTTC
cdr3_aa: CASSVSLMSSYNEQFF

j_call: TRBJ1-4
v_call: TRBV2
clone_size: few
d_call: TRBD1
cdr3_nt: TGTGCCAGCAGGGAGTACGACAGGGGAGGTGAAAAACTGTTTTTT
cdr3_aa: CASREYDRGGEKLFF

j_call: TRBJ1-1
v_call: TRBV5-1
clone_size: NA
d_call: TRBD1
cdr3_nt: TGCGCCAGCAGACCCGGGACAGGGAACACTGAAGCTTTCTTT
cdr3_aa: CASRPGTGNTEAFF

j_call: TRBJ1-4
v_call: TRBV30
clone_size: NA
d_call: TRBD1
cdr3_nt: TGTGCCTGGAGACCAGGGACAGCCACTAATGAAAAACTGTTTTTT
cdr3_aa: CAWRPGTATNEKLFF

j_call: TRBJ1-4
v_call: TRBV18
clone_size: NA
d_call: TRBD1
cdr3_nt: TGTGCCAGCTCACCGACAGGGGGGTTTGAAAAACTGTTTTTT
cdr3_aa: CASSPTGGFEKLFF

j_call: TRBJ1-1
v_call: TRBV29-1
clone_size: NA
d_call: NA
cdr3_nt: TGCAGCGTTGAAGAACAGGTGAACACTGAAGCTTTCTTT
cdr3_aa: CSVEEQVNTEAFF

j_call: TRBJ2-1
v_call: TRBV9
clone_size: NA
d_call: NA
cdr3_nt: TGTGCCAGCAGCGTACAGGGTTACAATGAGCAGTTCTTC
cdr3_aa: CASSVQGYNEQFF

j_call: TRBJ2-5
v_call: TRBV28
clone_size: once
d_call: TRBD2
cdr3_nt: TGTGCCAGCAGTTTTTCTAGCGGGGTAGGGGAGACCCAGTACTTC
cdr3_aa: CASSFSSGVGETQYF

j_call: TRBJ2-7
v_call: TRBV6-6
clone_size: NA
d_call: NA
cdr3_nt: TGTGCCAGCAGTTACACAGGGAATAACGAGCAGTACTTC
cdr3_aa: CASSYTGNNEQYF

j_call: TRBJ2-7
v_call: TRBV6-5
clone_size: NA
d_call: NA
cdr3_nt: TGTGCCAGCAGTTCGAGAGGCCCCTACGAGCAGTACTTC
cdr3_aa: CASSSRGPYEQYF

j_call: TRBJ2-7
v_call: TRBV29-1
clone_size: few
d_call: NA
cdr3_nt: TGCAGCGTTGACCAGGGGACCTACGAGCAGTACTTC
cdr3_aa: CSVDQGTYEQYF

j_call: TRBJ2-6
v_call: TRBV11-2
clone_size: few
d_call: TRBD2
cdr3_nt: TGTGCCAGCACCACCCGGGGGGCTGGGGCCAACGTCCTGACTTTC
cdr3_aa: CASTTRGAGANVLTF

j_call: TRBJ2-3
v_call: TRBV5-1
clone_size: few
d_call: TRBD2
cdr3_nt: TGCGCCAGCAGCTTCTCGCGCGGGGGGTCAGATACGCAGTATTTT
cdr3_aa: CASSFSRGGSDTQYF

j_call: TRBJ2-6
v_call: TRBV27
clone_size: NA
d_call: NA
cdr3_nt: TGTGCCAGCAGTTTAGGGCCTCTTGACTCTGGGGCCAACGTCCTGACTTTC
cdr3_aa: CASSLGPLDSGANVLTF

j_call: TRBJ1-2
v_call: TRBV27
clone_size: few
d_call: TRBD1
cdr3_nt: TGTGCCAGCAGCCTGACAGGGGCGAGTTCACCCTATGGCTACACCTTC
cdr3_aa: CASSLTGASSPYGYTF

j_call: TRBJ2-7
v_call: TRBV30
clone_size: NA
d_call: NA
cdr3_nt: TGTGCCTGGAGTCGTGAGACATACGAGCAGTACTTC
cdr3_aa: CAWSRETYEQYF

j_call: TRBJ1-3
v_call: TRBV7-9
clone_size: few
d_call: TRBD1
cdr3_nt: TGTGCCAGCAGCTTCGTTTCCGGGACAGGGATAGGAAACACCATATATTTT
cdr3_aa: CASSFVSGTGIGNTIYF

j_call: TRBJ1-5
v_call: TRBV2
clone_size: NA
d_call: TRBD1
cdr3_nt: TGTGCCACCGCAGGGGGACATGGTCAGCCCCAGCATTTT
cdr3_aa: CATAGGHGQPQHF

j_call: TRBJ1-1
v_call: TRBV2
clone_size: NA
d_call: TRBD1
cdr3_nt: TGTGCCAGCAGCCGACAGGGAACGAACACTGAAGCTTTCTTT
cdr3_aa: CASSRQGTNTEAFF

j_call: TRBJ2-2
v_call: TRBV6-5
clone_size: NA
d_call: TRBD2
cdr3_nt: TGTGCCAGCAGTTACTCCCGGTTCGGGGGGACCGGGGAGCTGTTTTTT
cdr3_aa: CASSYSRFGGTGELFF

j_call: TRBJ1-1
v_call: TRBV12-5
clone_size: NA
d_call: NA
cdr3_nt: TGTGCTAGTGGTTTGCCGCAGGGGCTAAACACTGAAGCTTTCTTT
cdr3_aa: CASGLPQGLNTEAFF

j_call: TRBJ1-2
v_call: TRBV19
clone_size: NA
d_call: NA
cdr3_nt: TGTGCCAGTAGTATAACAGGTTATGGCTACACCTTC
cdr3_aa: CASSITGYGYTF

j_call: TRBJ2-3
v_call: TRBV4-3
clone_size: NA
d_call: TRBD1
cdr3_nt: TGCGCCAGCAGCCAAAGGGGACAGGGCACAGATACGCAGTATTTT
cdr3_aa: CASSQRGQGTDTQYF

j_call: TRBJ1-1
v_call: TRBV28
clone_size: NA
d_call: NA
cdr3_nt: TGTGCCAGCAGTTTAAAGGGGGGGGGTGAAACTGAAGCTTTCTTT
cdr3_aa: CASSLKGGGETEAFF

j_call: TRBJ2-4
v_call: TRBV29-1
clone_size: NA
d_call: NA
cdr3_nt: TGCAGCGTTGAAGGAGGGATCAACATTCAGTACTTC
cdr3_aa: CSVEGGINIQYF

j_call: TRBJ1-1
v_call: TRBV5-1
clone_size: NA
d_call: NA
cdr3_nt: TGCGCCAGCAGCTTGAGCTCTGTGCAGGGCGGCACTGAAGCTTTCTTT
cdr3_aa: CASSLSSVQGGTEAFF

j_call: TRBJ2-1
v_call: TRBV9
clone_size: NA
d_call: NA
cdr3_nt: TGTGCCAGCAAGAGCTCCTACAATGAGCAGTTCTTC
cdr3_aa: CASKSSYNEQFF

j_call: TRBJ2-7
v_call: TRBV7-9
clone_size: once
d_call: NA
cdr3_nt: TGTGCCAGCAGCTTCAGCATCGCGGTAACCTACGAGCAGTACTTC
cdr3_aa: CASSFSIAVTYEQYF

j_call: TRBJ1-1
v_call: TRBV10-3
clone_size: NA
d_call: NA
cdr3_nt: TGTGCCATTAGGGGCCCGCCGAACACTGAAGCTTTCTTT
cdr3_aa: CAIRGPPNTEAFF

j_call: TRBJ2-2
v_call: TRBV5-8
clone_size: once
d_call: TRBD1
cdr3_nt: TGTGCCAGCGGTAGCAGGGGGCGCGTCACCGGGGAGCTGTTTTTT
cdr3_aa: CASGSRGRVTGELFF

j_call: TRBJ1-1
v_call: TRBV4-1
clone_size: NA
d_call: NA
cdr3_nt: TGCGCCAGCAGCCACCCTTCCCGGTTTGAAGCTTTCTTT
cdr3_aa: CASSHPSRFEAFF

j_call: TRBJ1-1
v_call: TRBV30
clone_size: NA
d_call: NA
cdr3_nt: TGTGCCTGGGGACAGTCGAACACTGAAGCTTTCTTT
cdr3_aa: CAWGQSNTEAFF

j_call: TRBJ2-7
v_call: TRBV18
clone_size: NA
d_call: TRBD1
cdr3_nt: TGTGCCAGCTCACCGGGACAGGCTAACTACGAGCAGTACTTC
cdr3_aa: CASSPGQANYEQYF

j_call: TRBJ1-1
v_call: TRBV15
clone_size: NA
d_call: TRBD1
cdr3_nt: TGTGCCACCAGCAGGGGGACAGGGTTCGACACTGAAGCTTTCTTT
cdr3_aa: CATSRGTGFDTEAFF

j_call: TRBJ1-2
v_call: TRBV5-1
clone_size: once
d_call: TRBD1
cdr3_nt: TGCGCCAGCAGCTTGAATCCGGGACAGCATCCCTATGGCTACACCTTC
cdr3_aa: CASSLNPGQHPYGYTF

j_call: TRBJ2-7
v_call: TRBV7-9
clone_size: NA
d_call: TRBD1
cdr3_nt: TGTGCCAGCAGCGAAAGGGACAGGCAGCCGTACTTC
cdr3_aa: CASSERDRQPYF

j_call: TRBJ1-1
v_call: TRBV5-8
clone_size: few
d_call: NA
cdr3_nt: TGTGCCAGCAGCTTTCCAGTCATGAACACTGAAGCTTTCTTT
cdr3_aa: CASSFPVMNTEAFF

j_call: TRBJ1-3
v_call: TRBV30
clone_size: once
d_call: NA
cdr3_nt: TGTGCCTGGTTCTCAGTGCTCTCTGGAAACACCATATATTTT
cdr3_aa: CAWFSVLSGNTIYF

j_call: TRBJ2-7
v_call: TRBV5-1
clone_size: NA
d_call: NA
cdr3_nt: TGCGCCAGCAGCCCCATGGGAGGTTCCTACGAGCAGTACTTC
cdr3_aa: CASSPMGGSYEQYF

j_call: TRBJ1-1
v_call: TRBV10-3
clone_size: NA
d_call: TRBD1
cdr3_nt: TGTGCCATCAGCCCGGGACAGGGTGAGAGAGGCACTGAAGCTTTCTTT
cdr3_aa: CAISPGQGERGTEAFF

j_call: TRBJ2-5
v_call: TRBV4-1
clone_size: few
d_call: TRBD2
cdr3_nt: TGCGCCAGCAGCCTAGCGGGGGTCCGAGAGACCCAGTACTTC
cdr3_aa: CASSLAGVRETQYF

j_call: TRBJ2-1
v_call: TRBV19
clone_size: NA
d_call: TRBD1
cdr3_nt: TGTGCCAGTACCCGAGACAGGGGATCCTACAATGAGCAGTTCTTC
cdr3_aa: CASTRDRGSYNEQFF

j_call: TRBJ2-7
v_call: TRBV6-1
clone_size: few
d_call: NA
cdr3_nt: TGTGCCAGCAGACCCTCGGATTACTACCCCTACGAGCAGTACTTC
cdr3_aa: CASRPSDYYPYEQYF

j_call: TRBJ2-3
v_call: TRBV2
clone_size: NA
d_call: NA
cdr3_nt: TGTGCCAGCAGTGAATTGGGAGTGAGCACAGATACGCAGTATTTT
cdr3_aa: CASSELGVSTDTQYF

j_call: TRBJ2-7
v_call: TRBV11-2
clone_size: NA
d_call: TRBD2
cdr3_nt: TGTGCCAGCAGCGTGGGACCGGGGGGATTTACCTACGAGCAGTACTTC
cdr3_aa: CASSVGPGGFTYEQYF

j_call: TRBJ1-5
v_call: TRBV4-3
clone_size: few
d_call: NA
cdr3_nt: TGCGCCAGCAGCCAAGATCCCCGCGGGTCCCAGCATTTT
cdr3_aa: CASSQDPRGSQHF

j_call: TRBJ2-7
v_call: TRBV4-1
clone_size: NA
d_call: TRBD2
cdr3_nt: TGCGCCAGCAGCCAAGATCGGGGCGGGGGGATCGAGCAGTACTTC
cdr3_aa: CASSQDRGGGIEQYF

j_call: TRBJ1-1
v_call: TRBV7-8
clone_size: NA
d_call: NA
cdr3_nt: TGTGCCAGCAGCCCTCGACAGAGAGTTTGGGACACTGAAGCTTTCTTT
cdr3_aa: CASSPRQRVWDTEAFF

j_call: TRBJ2-1
v_call: TRBV7-6
clone_size: NA
d_call: TRBD1
cdr3_nt: TGTGCCAGCAGCCCAACCCTCCCCAGACGGGACAGGGTCGTCAGTGAGCAGTTCTTC
cdr3_aa: CASSPTLPRRDRVVSEQFF